This T cell receptor beta chain was profiled in a study of spatial heterogeneity in lung cancer (dated by TCRdb to about 2019). Describing the broader study: More beta-chain than alpha-chain transcripts were consistently detected, likely reflecting higher beta-chain transcript abundance. In non-small cell lung cancer, the study made a quantitative comparison of TCR alpha and beta repertoires among multiple tumor regions, matched nontumor lung and blood. Nonsynonymous mutation counts, determined by whole-exome sequencing of tumor tissue, were related to features of the TCR repertoire. A strong correlation was found between TCR transcript counts in tumor regions and a T cell transcriptional module score from matched bulk RNA-seq. In the raw uncorrected reads, each unique combination of TCR and UMI appeared more than ten times on average. Both alpha and beta chains were TCR-sequenced in samples taken at surgery, namely 220 tumor regions, under 80 matched nontumor lung samples and roughly 56 PBMC samples.

The library was prepared using 5' RACE. Sequencing relied on a NextSeq 500. In the TCR library protocol, a unique molecular identifier was attached to each TCR cDNA molecule so that PCR and sequencing errors could be corrected. Under the source paper's analysis protocol: TCR identification, UMI-based error correction and CDR3 extraction were performed with Decombinator tools. Expanded TCRs were defined as those above a frequency of 2 per 1,000, corresponding to the top 1% of the tumor frequency distribution. Expanded tumor TCRs were classed as regional if statistically deemed absent (corrected P<0.05) from at least one tumor region, otherwise ubiquitous. Each repertoire was subsampled 100 times to 5,000 TCRs, after which Renyi diversity was computed with the R vegan package. CDR3 similarity networks were constructed using string-kernel similarity of amino acid triplets, with links drawn between CDR3s whose pairwise similarity was above 0.82. TCRdb redid the processing of the public reads, applying fastp at Q25 and MiXCR, and retained in-frame beta chains. Every entry covers one CDR3 protein and lists the most common genes and DNA from its rows. These V and J calls rely on TCRdb rather than the paper's analysis. The sample table shows approximately 13,000 distinct CDR3 sequences, and under 6% are seen once. The ten largest clones capture approximately 25% of the sample.

This clonotype came up many times. Its binding antigen is unknown. Per-base quality was not reported, and no clone a single base away is much larger than it. Overall study results and their limits: Additional single-cell paired TCR alpha and beta sequencing was considered necessary to confirm, at a functional level, the hypothesis that regional TCRs recognize regional mutations. Counts of ubiquitous and regional expanded TCRs were found to correlate with counts of ubiquitous and regional nonsynonymous mutations, respectively. The number of expanded intratumoral alpha and beta TCRs correlated with the tumor nonsynonymous mutation count. TCR-seq coverage of tumor T cells was estimated at only roughly 6.5% for alpha chains and 13% for beta chains.

According to the study, the label for this sample's time point signals: sample taken at primary tumor resection. Donors were 65 to 85 patients with early-stage, untreated non-small cell lung cancer from the lung TRACERx cohort. For TCR sequencing, whole RNA was extracted from tumor and nontumor lung tissue, or from cryopreserved PBMC samples, and no cell sorting was done. Only patients with enough RNA available from two or more tumor regions were chosen for TCR sequencing. Before selection, tumor and adjacent nontumor lung specimens were reviewed by a lung pathologist. The CDR3 starts with the cysteine, ends with the phenylalanine, and has 19 residues. The sequence is cut down to CDR3 DNA, 57 bases in frame from base 1. V is pared back by 2 bases and J by 0 bases, with 17 bases lying between the germline termini. CDR1 MNHEY and CDR2 SVGAGI are derived from the germline V gene.

The rearranged chain carries TRBV6-5 and TRBJ1-6; a confident D gene designation cannot be given. The sequencing used lung tumor tissue, collected at surgery. This clonotype was sampled from a male donor with early-stage non-small cell lung cancer. The DNA sequence is given as TGTGCCAGCAGTTACCGGTCGACACAGTCGAGCTCCTATAATTCACCCCTCCACTTT. Its protein product is CASSYRSTQSSSYNSPLHF.